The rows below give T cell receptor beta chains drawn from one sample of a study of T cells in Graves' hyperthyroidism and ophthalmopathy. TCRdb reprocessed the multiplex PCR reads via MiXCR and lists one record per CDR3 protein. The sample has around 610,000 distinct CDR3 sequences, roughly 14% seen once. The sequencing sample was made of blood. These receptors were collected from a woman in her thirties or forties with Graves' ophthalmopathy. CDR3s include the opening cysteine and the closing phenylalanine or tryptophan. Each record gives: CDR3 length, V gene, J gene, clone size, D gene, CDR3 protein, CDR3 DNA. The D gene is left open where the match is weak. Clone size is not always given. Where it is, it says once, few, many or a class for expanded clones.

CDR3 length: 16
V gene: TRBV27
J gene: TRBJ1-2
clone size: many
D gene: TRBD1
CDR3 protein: CASSLKGQGATYGYTF
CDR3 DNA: TGTGCCAGCAGTTTAAAGGGACAGGGGGCGACCTATGGCTACACCTTC

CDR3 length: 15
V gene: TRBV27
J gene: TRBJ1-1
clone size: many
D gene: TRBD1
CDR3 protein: CASSLSGGANTEAFF
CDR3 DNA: TGTGCCAGCAGTTTGTCAGGGGGCGCGAACACTGAAGCTTTCTTT

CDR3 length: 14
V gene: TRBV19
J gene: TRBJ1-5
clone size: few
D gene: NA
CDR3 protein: CASSWPYSNQPQHF
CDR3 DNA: TGTGCCAGTAGTTGGCCTTATAGCAATCAGCCCCAGCATTTT

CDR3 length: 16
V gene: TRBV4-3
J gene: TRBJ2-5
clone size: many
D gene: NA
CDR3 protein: CASSQDGLAWGETQYF
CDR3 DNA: TGCGCCAGCAGCCAAGATGGTCTAGCGTGGGGAGAGACCCAGTACTTC

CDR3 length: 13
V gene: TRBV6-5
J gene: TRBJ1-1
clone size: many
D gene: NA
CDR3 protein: CASTRTVYTEAFF
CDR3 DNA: TGTGCCAGCACCCGGACAGTATACACTGAAGCTTTCTTT

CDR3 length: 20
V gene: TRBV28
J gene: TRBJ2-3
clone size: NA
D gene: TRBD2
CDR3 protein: CASSPSWGYGGRGDTDTQYF
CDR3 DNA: TGTGCCAGCAGTCCCTCCTGGGGGTACGGCGGGAGGGGGGACACAGATACGCAGTATTTT

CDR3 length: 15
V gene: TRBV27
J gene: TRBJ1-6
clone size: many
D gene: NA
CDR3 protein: CASSLGAERGSPLHF
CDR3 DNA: TGTGCCAGCAGTTTAGGGGCAGAGAGGGGATCACCCCTCCACTTT

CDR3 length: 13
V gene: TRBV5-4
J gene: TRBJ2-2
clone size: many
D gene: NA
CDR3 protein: CASRMGVTGELFF
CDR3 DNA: TGTGCCAGCAGGATGGGGGTCACCGGGGAGCTGTTTTTT

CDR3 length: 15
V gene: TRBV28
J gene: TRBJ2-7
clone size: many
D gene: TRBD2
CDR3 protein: CASNLSGRTKYEQYF
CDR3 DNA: TGTGCCAGCAACCTTAGCGGGAGAACAAAATACGAGCAGTACTTC

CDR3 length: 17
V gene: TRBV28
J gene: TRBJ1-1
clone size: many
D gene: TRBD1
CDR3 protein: CASRGLRDRDLNTEAFF
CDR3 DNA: TGTGCCAGCAGGGGACTCCGGGACAGAGATTTGAACACTGAAGCTTTCTTT

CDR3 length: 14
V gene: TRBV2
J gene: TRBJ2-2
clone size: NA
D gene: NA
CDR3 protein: CASSKKKAAWELFF
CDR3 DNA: TGTGCCAGCAGCAAGAAGAAGGCAGCTTGGGAGCTGTTTTTT

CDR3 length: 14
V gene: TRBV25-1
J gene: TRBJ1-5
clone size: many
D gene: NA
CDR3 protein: CASSEWTVNQPQHF
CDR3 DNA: TGTGCCAGCAGTGAATGGACAGTAAATCAGCCCCAGCATTTT

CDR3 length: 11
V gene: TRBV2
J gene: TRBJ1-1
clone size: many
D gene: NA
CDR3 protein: CASRDTTEAFF
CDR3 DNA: TGTGCCAGCAGGGACACCACTGAAGCTTTCTTT

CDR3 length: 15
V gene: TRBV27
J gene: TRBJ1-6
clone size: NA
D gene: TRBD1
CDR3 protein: CASSKRQGPNSPLHF
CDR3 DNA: TGTGCCAGCAGTAAACGACAGGGGCCAAATTCACCCCTCCACTTT

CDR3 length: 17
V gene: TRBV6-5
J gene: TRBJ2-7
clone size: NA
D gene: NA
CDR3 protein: CASSYSSPGEGSGEQYF
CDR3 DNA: TGTGCCAGCAGTTACTCGAGTCCGGGAGAAGGGTCGGGTGAGCAGTACTTC

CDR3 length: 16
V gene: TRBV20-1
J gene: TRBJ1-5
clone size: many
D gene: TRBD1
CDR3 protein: CSARDDAGGAKQPQHF
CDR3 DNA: TGCAGTGCTAGAGATGATGCAGGGGGCGCGAAACAGCCCCAGCATTTT

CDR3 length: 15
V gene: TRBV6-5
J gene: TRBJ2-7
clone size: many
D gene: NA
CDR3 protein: CASSYAPGLSYEQYF
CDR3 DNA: TGTGCCAGCAGTTACGCCCCCGGCCTTTCCTACGAGCAGTACTTC

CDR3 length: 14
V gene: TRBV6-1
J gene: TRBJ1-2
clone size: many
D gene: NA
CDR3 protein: CASSTPGRAFGYTF
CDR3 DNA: TGTGCCAGCAGTACGCCGGGACGGGCCTTCGGCTACACCTTC

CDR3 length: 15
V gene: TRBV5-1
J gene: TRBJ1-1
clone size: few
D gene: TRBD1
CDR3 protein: CASSLDTGVYTEAFF
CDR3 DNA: TGCGCCAGCAGCTTGGATACAGGGGTTTACACTGAAGCTTTCTTT

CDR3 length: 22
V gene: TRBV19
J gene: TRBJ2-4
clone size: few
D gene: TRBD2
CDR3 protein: CASSPFRAGRALNFQAKNIQYF
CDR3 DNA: TGTGCCAGTAGTCCCTTCAGGGCCGGGAGGGCCCTAAATTTCCAAGCCAAAAACATTCAGTACTTC

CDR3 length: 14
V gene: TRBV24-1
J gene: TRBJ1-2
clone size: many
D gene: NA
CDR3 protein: CATSDTQTGTGYTF
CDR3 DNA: TGTGCCACCAGTGATACCCAGACGGGTACCGGCTACACCTTC

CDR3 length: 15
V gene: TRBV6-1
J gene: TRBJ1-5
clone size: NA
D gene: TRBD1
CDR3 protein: CASSEAGAGGQPQHF
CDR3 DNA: TGTGCCAGCAGTGAAGCGGGGGCAGGGGGTCAGCCCCAGCATTTT

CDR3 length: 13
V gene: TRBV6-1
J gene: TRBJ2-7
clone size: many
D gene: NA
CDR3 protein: CASSRGATYEQYF
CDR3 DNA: TGTGCCAGCAGCAGGGGGGCGACCTACGAGCAGTACTTC

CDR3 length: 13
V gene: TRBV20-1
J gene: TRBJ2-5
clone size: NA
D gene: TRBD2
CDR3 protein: CSARGSGSETQYF
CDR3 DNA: TGCAGTGCTAGAGGTAGCGGGAGTGAGACCCAGTACTTC

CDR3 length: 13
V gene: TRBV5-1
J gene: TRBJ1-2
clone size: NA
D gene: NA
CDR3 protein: CASSSRELYGYTF
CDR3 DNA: TGCGCCAGCAGCTCCCGGGAGCTCTATGGCTACACCTTC

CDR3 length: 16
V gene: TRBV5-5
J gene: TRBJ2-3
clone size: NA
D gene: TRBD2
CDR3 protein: CASSSGGTISTDTQYF
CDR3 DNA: TGTGCCAGCAGCTCGGGAGGAACGATAAGCACAGATACGCAGTATTTT

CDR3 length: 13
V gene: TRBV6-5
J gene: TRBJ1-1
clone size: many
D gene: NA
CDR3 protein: CASTPTSNTEAFF
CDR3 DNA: TGTGCCAGCACCCCAACTTCGAACACTGAAGCTTTCTTT

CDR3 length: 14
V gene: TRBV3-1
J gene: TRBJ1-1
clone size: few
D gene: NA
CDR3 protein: CASSKQGGNTEAFF
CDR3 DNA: TGTGCCAGCAGCAAACAGGGAGGGAACACTGAAGCTTTCTTT

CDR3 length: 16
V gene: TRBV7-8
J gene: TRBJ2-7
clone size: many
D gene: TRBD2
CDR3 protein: CASSPGLAGGPGEQYF
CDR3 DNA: TGTGCCAGCAGCCCGGGACTAGCGGGAGGGCCGGGCGAGCAGTACTTC

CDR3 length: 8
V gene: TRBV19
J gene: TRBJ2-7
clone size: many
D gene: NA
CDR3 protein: CDVDEQYF
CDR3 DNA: TGTGACGTGGACGAGCAGTACTTC

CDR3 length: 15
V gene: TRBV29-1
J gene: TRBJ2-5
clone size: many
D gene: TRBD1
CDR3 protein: CSVENNRGLGETQYF
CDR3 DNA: TGCAGCGTTGAAAATAACAGGGGGCTGGGAGAGACCCAGTACTTC

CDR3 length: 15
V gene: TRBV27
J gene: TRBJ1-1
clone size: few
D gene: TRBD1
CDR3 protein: CASSPGQGRDTEAFF
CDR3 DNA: TGTGCCAGCAGTCCGGGACAGGGGAGGGACACTGAAGCTTTCTTT

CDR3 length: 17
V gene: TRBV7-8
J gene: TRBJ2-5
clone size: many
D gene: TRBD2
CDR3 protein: CASSFGTSGRHQETQYF
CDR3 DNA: TGTGCCAGCAGCTTTGGGACTAGCGGGAGGCACCAAGAGACCCAGTACTTC

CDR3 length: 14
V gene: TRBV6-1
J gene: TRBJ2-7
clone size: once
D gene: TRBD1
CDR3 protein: CASRDRDRVYEQYF
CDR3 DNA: TGTGCCAGCAGGGACCGGGACAGGGTTTACGAGCAGTACTTC

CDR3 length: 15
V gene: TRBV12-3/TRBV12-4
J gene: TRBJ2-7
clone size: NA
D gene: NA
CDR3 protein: CASSFGGSWAYEQYF
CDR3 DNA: TGTGCCAGCAGTTTTGGAGGCTCCTGGGCCTACGAGCAGTACTTC

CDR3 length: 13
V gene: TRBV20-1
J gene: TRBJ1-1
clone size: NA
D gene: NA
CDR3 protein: CSARGTADTEASF
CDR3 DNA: TGCAGTGCCCGGGGGACCGCAGACACTGAAGCTTCCTTT

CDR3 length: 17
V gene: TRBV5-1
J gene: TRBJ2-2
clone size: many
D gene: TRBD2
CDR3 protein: CASSQPGLAPNTGELFF
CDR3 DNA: TGCGCCAGCAGCCAACCGGGACTAGCGCCGAACACCGGGGAGCTGTTTTTT

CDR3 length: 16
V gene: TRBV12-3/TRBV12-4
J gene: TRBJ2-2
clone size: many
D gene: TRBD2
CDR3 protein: CASSLLAGGNTGELFF
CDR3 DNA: TGTGCCAGCAGCCTACTAGCGGGAGGTAACACCGGGGAGCTGTTTTTT

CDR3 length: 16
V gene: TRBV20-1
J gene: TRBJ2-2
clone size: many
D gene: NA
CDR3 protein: CSARDPGTQNTGELFF
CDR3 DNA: TGCAGTGCTAGAGACCCCGGGACCCAGAACACCGGGGAGCTGTTTTTT

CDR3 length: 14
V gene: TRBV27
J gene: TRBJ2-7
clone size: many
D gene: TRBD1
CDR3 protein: CASSSPGQGLEQYF
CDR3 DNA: TGTGCCAGCAGTTCACCGGGACAGGGGCTTGAGCAGTACTTC

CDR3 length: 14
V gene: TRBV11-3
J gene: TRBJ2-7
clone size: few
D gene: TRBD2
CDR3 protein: CASSRELAGYEQYF
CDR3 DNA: TGTGCCAGCAGCCGTGAACTAGCGGGATACGAGCAGTACTTC

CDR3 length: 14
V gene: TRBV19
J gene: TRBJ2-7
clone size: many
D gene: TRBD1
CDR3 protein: CASTPGTGAYEQYF
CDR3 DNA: TGTGCCAGCACCCCGGGGACAGGGGCGTACGAGCAGTACTTC

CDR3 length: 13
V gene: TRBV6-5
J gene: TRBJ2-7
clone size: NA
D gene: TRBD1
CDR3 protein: CASSYDRGGEQYF
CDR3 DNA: TGTGCCAGCAGTTATGACAGGGGGGGCGAGCAGTACTTC

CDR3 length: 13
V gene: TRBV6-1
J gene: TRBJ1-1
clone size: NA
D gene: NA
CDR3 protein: CASSRIGMPEAFF
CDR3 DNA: TGTGCCAGCAGTCGGATAGGGATGCCTGAAGCTTTCTTT

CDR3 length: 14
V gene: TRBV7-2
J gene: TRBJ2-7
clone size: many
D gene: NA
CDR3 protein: CASSLYFDSYEQYF
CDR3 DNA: TGTGCCAGCAGCCTATACTTTGACTCGTACGAGCAGTACTTC

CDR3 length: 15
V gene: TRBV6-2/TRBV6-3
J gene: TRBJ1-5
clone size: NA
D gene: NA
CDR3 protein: CASSSRDGINQPQHF
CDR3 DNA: TGTGCCAGCAGTAGCCGGGATGGCATCAATCAGCCCCAGCATTTT

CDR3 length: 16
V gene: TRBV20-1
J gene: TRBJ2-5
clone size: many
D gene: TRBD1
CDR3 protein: CSARRVGTGVRETQYF
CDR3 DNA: TGCAGTGCTAGACGTGTCGGGACAGGGGTCCGAGAGACCCAGTACTTC

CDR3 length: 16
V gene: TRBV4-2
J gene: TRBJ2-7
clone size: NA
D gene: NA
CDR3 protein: CASSQESQGASYEQYF
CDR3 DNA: TGTGCCAGCAGCCAAGAATCACAGGGTGCCTCCTACGAGCAGTACTTC